Following are 12 T cell receptor beta chains from one sample sequenced in a study of blood T cell repertoires in COVID-19. Measured with immunoSEQ multiplex PCR; TCRdb has only the in-frame clones, and not every one. The data show hundreds of thousands of clones, with 80% to 90% seen just once and roughly 0.25% held by the top ten. Sequencing input: peripheral blood. Receptor source: a woman younger than 35 with acute or convalescent COVID-19.

In its sample, this clone was seen once. The chain combines TRBV12-5 with TRBJ2-1; D is possibly TRBD1 (6 bases). In germline, CDR1 is LGHNT, CDR2 FRNRAP. V lost 0 bases, J lost 3 bases, and 15 bases lay in between. The CDR3 is 17 residues long. Here the CDR3 reads CASGLVTGQRIYNEQFF. The CDR3 DNA follows: TGTGCTAGTGGTTTGGTTACCGGACAGAGGATCTACAATGAGCAGTTCTTC.

This chain joins TRBV24-1 and TRBJ2-2; D is perhaps TRBD2 (7 bases). Looked up from germline, CDR1 is KGHDR and CDR2 is SFDVKD. V was cut by 3 bases and J by 4 bases, with 23 bases left in between. CDR3 length: 19 residues. The CDR3 DNA reads as TGTGCCACCAGTGATCAAGGGCGCTCCGCGGGGGCTGGCACCGGGGAGCTGTTTTTT. Translated, it gives CATSDQGRSAGAGTGELFF.

This clone was counted only a few times. The gene calls are TRBV2 and TRBJ1-1; D ambiguous. V lost 5 bases and J 6 bases, leaving 16 bases between the germline ends. Looked up from germline, CDR1 is SNHLY and CDR2 is FYNNEI. The CDR3 runs to 14 residues. The CDR3: CASSPPGRAPEAFF. The CDR3 coding sequence is TGTGCCAGCAGTCCCCCGGGTCGAGCCCCTGAAGCTTTCTTT.

The gene calls are TRBV9 and TRBJ2-3; 9 bases fit TRBD2. This CDR3 is built from 15 residues. Germline assignment: CDR1 SGDLS and CDR2 YYNGEE. Germline trimming cut 0 bases from V and 5 bases from J; bases unmatched to any gene: 4. CDR3 loop: CASSVEAGGEDTQYF. CDR3 coding DNA: TGTGCCAGCAGCGTAGAAGCGGGGGGCGAAGATACGCAGTATTTT.

The chain joins TRBV28 to TRBJ2-2; 7 bases map to TRBD1. Per germline, CDR1 MDHEN and CDR2 SYDVKM. V gave up 7 bases and J gave up 3 bases; unmatched junction bases: 14. The CDR3 loop spans 17 amino acids. In DNA, the CDR3 is TGTGCCAGCACCGACAGGGAATTGACTACTCACACCGGGGAGCTGTTTTTT. Protein product: CASTDRELTTHTGELFF.

The chain combines TRBV27 with TRBJ1-1; TRBD1 matches 7 bases. This CDR3 has 15 residues. Germline V gene data show CDR1 as MNHEY and CDR2 as SMNVEV (reference sequence). The V segment lost 7 bases and the J segment 0 bases; nucleotides outside the gene matches: 8. The CDR3 sequence: CASKIQGMVNTEAFF. The CDR3 DNA sequence: TGTGCCAGCAAGATACAGGGGATGGTGAACACTGAAGCTTTCTTT.

A note on this clone: The germline gene is not matched at one end of the junction; a read error may be the cause. In DNA, the CDR3 is TGCGCCAGCAGCCATTCCGGGGGGGACCCAACATTC. This codes for CASSHSGGDPTF. The gene calls are TRBV4-1 and TRBJ2-7; TRBD2 matches 8 bases. The germline gives CDR1 MGHRA, CDR2 YSYEKL. This CDR3 region has 12 residues.

The J gene is TRBJ2-1, the V gene TRBV6-5, with 9 positions matching TRBD1. CDR1 MNHEY and CDR2 SVGAGI come from the germline V gene. Trimming took 5 bases from V and 5 from J; bases not matched to a gene: 7. CDR3 length equals 15 residues. CDR3 DNA sequence: TGTGCCAGCAGTACCCGGACAGGGGTCGACAATGAGCAGTTCTTC. Translating gives CASSTRTGVDNEQFF.

The V and J genes are TRBV7-8 and TRBJ2-2; a weak D match, TRBD1 (5 bases). V lost 1 base and J lost 6, with 15 bases in between. This CDR3 is built from 16 residues. Germline V gene lookup returns CDR1 SGHVS and CDR2 FQNEAQ. CDR3 protein: CASSLGRTLGSGELFF. DNA for the CDR3: TGTGCCAGCAGCTTAGGTCGGACATTGGGGTCCGGGGAGCTGTTTTTT.

V is TRBV12-3 or TRBV12-4 and J is TRBJ1-3; unclear D gene. Trimming removed 5 bases at V and 3 bases at J, with 2 bases between. The CDR3 sequence is 11 residues long. The CDR3 bases are TGTGCCAGCAGTCGTGGAAACACCATATATTTT. This gives the protein CASSRGNTIYF.

The chain joins TRBV6-5 to TRBJ2-2, with D maybe TRBD1 (6 bases). This CDR3 is built from 14 residues. The V gene's germline CDR1 is MNHEY and CDR2 SVGAGI. V lost 8 bases and J lost 3, with 13 bases in between. CDR3 sequence: CASGRGSDTGELFF. CDR3 coding DNA: TGTGCCAGCGGAAGGGGGTCGGACACCGGGGAGCTGTTTTTT.

This clone was detected only once. The chain has TRBV21-1 and TRBJ2-2; the tabulated D call, TRBD2, remains unverified against the DNA. TRBV21-1 counts as a pseudogene. The CDR3 has 17 residues. CDR3 amino acids: CASSKGAGGANTGELFF. CDR3 in DNA: TGTGCCAGCAGCAAAGGTGCGGGGGGGGCGAACACCGGGGAGCTGTTTTTT.